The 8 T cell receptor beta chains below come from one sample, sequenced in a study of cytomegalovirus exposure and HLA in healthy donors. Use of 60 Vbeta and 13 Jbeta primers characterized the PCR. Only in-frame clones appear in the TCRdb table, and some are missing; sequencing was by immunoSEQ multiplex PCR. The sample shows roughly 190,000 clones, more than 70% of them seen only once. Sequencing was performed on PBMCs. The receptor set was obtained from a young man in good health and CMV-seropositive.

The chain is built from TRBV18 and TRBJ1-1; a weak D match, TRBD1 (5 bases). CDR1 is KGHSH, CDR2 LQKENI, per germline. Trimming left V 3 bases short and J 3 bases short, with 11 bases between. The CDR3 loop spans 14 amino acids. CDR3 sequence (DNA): TGTGCCAGCTCACCGAGGGCGGGGGACACTGAAGCTTTCTTT. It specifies CASSPRAGDTEAFF.

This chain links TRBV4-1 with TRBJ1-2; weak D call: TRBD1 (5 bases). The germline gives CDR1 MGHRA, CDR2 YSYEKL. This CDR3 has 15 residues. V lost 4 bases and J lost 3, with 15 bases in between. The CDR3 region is CASSLDPGRDYGYTF. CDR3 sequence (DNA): TGCGCCAGCAGCCTAGACCCAGGGAGGGACTATGGCTACACCTTC.

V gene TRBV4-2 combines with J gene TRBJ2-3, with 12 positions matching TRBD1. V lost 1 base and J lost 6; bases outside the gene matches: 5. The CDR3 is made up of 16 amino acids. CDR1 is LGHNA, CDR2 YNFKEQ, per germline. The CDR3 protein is CASSQVGQGAMDTQYF. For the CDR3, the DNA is TGTGCCAGCAGCCAAGTGGGACAGGGGGCGATGGATACGCAGTATTTT.

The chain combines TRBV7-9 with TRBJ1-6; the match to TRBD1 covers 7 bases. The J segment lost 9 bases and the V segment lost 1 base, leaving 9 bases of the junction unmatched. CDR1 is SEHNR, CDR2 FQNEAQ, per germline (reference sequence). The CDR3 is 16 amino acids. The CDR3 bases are TGTGCCAGCAGCTTAGTGACACAGGGGAGGAGTTCACCCCTCCACTTT. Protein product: CASSLVTQGRSSPLHF.

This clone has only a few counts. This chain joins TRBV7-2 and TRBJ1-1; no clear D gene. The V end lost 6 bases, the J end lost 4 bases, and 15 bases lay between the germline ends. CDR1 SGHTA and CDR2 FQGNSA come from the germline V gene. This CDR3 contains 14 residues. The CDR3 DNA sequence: TGTGCCAGCAGACGACTGACCCCGGGCACTGAAGCTTTCTTT. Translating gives CASRRLTPGTEAFF.

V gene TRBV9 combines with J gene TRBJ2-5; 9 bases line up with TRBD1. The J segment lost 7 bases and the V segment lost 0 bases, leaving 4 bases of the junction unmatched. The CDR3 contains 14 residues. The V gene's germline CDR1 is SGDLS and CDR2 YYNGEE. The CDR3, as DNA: TGTGCCAGCAGCGTAGGGGACAGGGTGGTGACCCAGTACTTC. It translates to CASSVGDRVVTQYF.

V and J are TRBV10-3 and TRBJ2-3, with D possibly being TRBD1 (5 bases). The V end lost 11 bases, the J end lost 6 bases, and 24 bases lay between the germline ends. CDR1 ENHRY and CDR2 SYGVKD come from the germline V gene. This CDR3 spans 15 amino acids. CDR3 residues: CAAQGSRRAADTQYF. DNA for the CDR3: TGTGCCGCCCAGGGCTCCCGTCGAGCCGCGGATACGCAGTATTTT.

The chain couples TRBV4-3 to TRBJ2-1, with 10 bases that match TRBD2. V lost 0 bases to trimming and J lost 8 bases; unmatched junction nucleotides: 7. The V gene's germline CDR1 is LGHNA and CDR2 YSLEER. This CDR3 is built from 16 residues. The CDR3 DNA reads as TGCGCCAGCAGCCAAGATCAAGCGGGGGGGCTGGATGAGCAGTTCTTC. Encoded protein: CASSQDQAGGLDEQFF.